This TCR beta chain is from a study of blood T cell repertoires in COVID-19. This CDR3 has 14 residues. Germline loops: CDR1 MDHEN, CDR2 SYDVKM. V gave up 3 bases and J gave up 4 bases, with 10 bases separating them. Assay used: immunoSEQ multiplex PCR; TCRdb lists only in-frame clones, some missing. In the table there are almost 400,000 clones, around 92% of which are singletons. The receptor was derived from a woman aged 25 to 39 who had recovered from COVID-19. Sequenced input: PBMCs or T cells enriched from blood (not recorded which). The rearrangement links TRBV28 to TRBJ2-1, with a weak D call TRBD1 (5 bases). CDR3 sequence (DNA): TGTGCCAGCAGTTTTGATCAGGGATACAATGAGCAGTTCTTC. Translation gives CASSFDQGYNEQFF.